This T cell receptor (beta chain) was identified in a study of identical twins. One entry per CDR3 protein, called by TCRdb with MiXCR from the 5' RACE reads. The sample contains 150,000 or so distinct CDR3 sequences, around 3.5% of which appear only once. Everyone who donated was a healthy Caucasian. This clonotype was found many times. Its target is unknown. General study findings and limits: Out-of-frame alpha sequences common to twins were enriched for low generation probability. In cord blood, abundant beta clonotypes had fewer insertions; memory showed no trend.

The sample was memory T cells sorted from blood. The origin of this receptor is a man between 18 and 29 years old in good health.

CDR3 residues: CATSDFESGQGTDTQYF. Here the CDR3 DNA reads TGTGCCACCAGTGATTTTGAATCGGGACAGGGGACAGATACGCAGTATTTT. This rearrangement joins TRBV24-1 to TRBJ2-3; 10 bases match TRBD1. Germline CDR1 KGHDR, CDR2 SFDVKD. The CDR3 extends over 17 amino acids. The J segment lost 3 bases and the V segment lost 1 base, leaving 6 bases of the junction unmatched.